This T cell receptor (beta chain) was found in a study of T cell changes during pregnancy in multiple sclerosis. The length of the CDR3 is 15 residues. V was pared by 5 bases and J by 0 bases, with 2 bases of the junction left unmatched. The V gene's germline CDR1 is SEHNR and CDR2 FQNEAQ (reference sequence). Some clones are missing from TCRdb's copy, which holds only in-frame ones; the method was immunoSEQ multiplex PCR. The repertoire includes roughly 110,000 clones, 85% to 95% of them detected once, and less than 0.85% sits in the top ten. This clonotype was obtained from a female donor in good health, enrolled as a control in a pregnancy study. The sample was peripheral blood, taken in the third trimester of pregnancy. The chain employs TRBV7-9 and TRBJ2-3; 10 bases fit TRBD2. Written as DNA, the CDR3 is TGTGCCAGCAGCCCTAGCGGGGGCAGCACAGATACGCAGTATTTT. This sequence encodes CASSPSGGSTDTQYF.